This section outlines one TCR beta chain sequence together with its context. What antigen it recognizes has not been identified. No base quality values were provided; no much bigger clone lies one nucleotide off. The data belong to a study of neoadjuvant anti-PD-1 for oral cavity cancer (dated by TCRdb to the early 2020s). About the investigation overall: Before undergoing curative-intent surgical resection, most patients got three to four biweekly nivolumab doses at 3 mg/kg. Patients without progression received a fourth nivolumab dose around day 43 and underwent definitive surgical resection on days 50-56. Responders were defined as patients with complete response, partial response or stable disease by RECIST 1.1; non-responders were defined as patients with progression. The parent correlative cohort had roughly 12 patients and a response rate of 33%.

CDR1 SGDLS and CDR2 YYNGEE were looked up in the germline V gene. Including cysteine and phenylalanine, the CDR3 has 13 amino acids. Only the CDR3 portion is preserved as DNA: 39 bases, with reading frame beginning at the first base. V loses 0 bases, J loses 2 bases, and the germline ends lie 5 bases apart. The sample's time point label is to be understood as: after neoadjuvant nivolumab, at surgical resection. The patients had newly diagnosed stage II-IVA oral cavity squamous cell carcinoma and had not received any prior systemic or radiation treatment. The cohort consisted of patients with HPV-negative, locally advanced oral cavity squamous cell carcinoma. Peripheral blood mononuclear cells were analyzed directly, without maintenance or expansion in culture. The samples were obtained from a longitudinal correlative study of a single-arm phase II trial testing neoadjuvant nivolumab in oral cavity squamous cell carcinoma. Subject-matched pre- and post-treatment PBMCs and tumors from three responders and three non-responders underwent genomic DNA-based TCRbeta sequencing. Peripheral blood mononuclear cells were collected before nivolumab treatment and again after treatment, at the time of surgery. Genomic DNA was isolated from PBMCs using the Maxwell RSC DNA from Cells kit.

The full study reports these points: Only a few patients per response group were included in the TCR analyses, and the authors called for validation in larger cohorts. Within PBMCs, T cell clonality (Gini index) was significantly higher in non-responders than responders after neoadjuvant nivolumab. Higher pretreatment blood TCRbeta clonality and lower post-treatment tumor TCRbeta clonality were correlated with higher pretreatment blood Treg/Th17 ratios.

For deep sequencing of PBMC libraries, mostly roughly 520 ng of input genomic DNA was used, and six replicates were run per sample. The immunoSEQ hsTCRbeta kit was used to prepare TCRbeta libraries, following the manufacturer's instructions. Sequencing of the completed libraries took place using an Illumina NovaSeq 6000 S4 flow cell after they had been pooled to approximately 2.8 nM. In the original analysis: Raw data preprocessing and quality control were performed with the immunoSEQ Analyzer. The analysis was limited to productive rearrangements, and each clonotype was defined by a unique CDR3 amino acid sequence. Repertoire clonality was estimated as the Gini-Simpson index, which was calculated using the R package tcR. Student's t test was used to compare Gini indices, and Pearson correlation was used to assess associations with tumor size change. TCRdb limited this immuneACCESS table to in-frame rearrangements with V and J called. A share of clones is missing; checked studies link under half to unresolved V genes, and the rest is unexplained. The DNA was the basis for D and trimming; V, J and clone size are from that table. This sample gives just under 70,000 clones in total; about 88% of them show up just once. In total, the top ten clones hold 3% to 4% of the sample.

The sequence joins TRBV9 to TRBJ1-1, with the identity of the D gene unclear. The sample was PBMCs, taken after nivolumab (anti-PD-1) treatment. The TCR comes from a person between 35 and 79 years old with oral cavity squamous cell carcinoma. The sequenced DNA is TGTGCCAGCAGCGTAGGAACAAACACTGAAGCTTTCTTT. Its protein product is CASSVGTNTEAFF.